This TCR beta chain was captured in a study of vaccination and CD4 T cells after COVID-19. This sample's time point: late sampling 161 to 241 days after vaccination in three convalescent patients. Treatment defined: approximately 11-day PBMC culture with coronavirus spike peptide pools or control peptides (ViraFEST assay). Peptide-pool expansion of antigen-specific T cells preceded TCR sequencing in ViraFEST. Both day 3 and day 7 involved replacing half of the medium with fresh IL-2 medium. This clonotype was picked up a small number of times. Its antigen is as yet unknown. The CDR3 loop spans 17 amino acids. Germline-derived CDR1 and CDR2 are MDHEN and SYDVKM. The germline V and J ends were trimmed by 4 bases and 0 bases, with 16 bases remaining between them. Cultured CD4+ T cell DNA underwent sequencing with the Oncomine TCR Beta short-read assay. Cultures of CD4+ T cells served as the source for extracting genomic DNA. One entry per CDR3 protein, called by TCRdb with MiXCR from the PCR reads. The sample includes roughly 25,000 distinct CDR3 sequences, about 30% of them seen just once.

This material consisted of CD4+ T cells from blood, cultured in vitro, taken about 7 months after SARS-CoV-2 vaccination. The TCR originated in a human donor who had recovered from COVID-19. V is TRBV28 and J is TRBJ1-5, with D perhaps TRBD1 (5 bases). In DNA, the CDR3 is TGTGCCAGCAGTTGGGGGACCCGGACCCTTAGCAATCAGCCCCAGCATTTT. Translated: CASSWGTRTLSNQPQHF.